A single sample is the source of the 17 T cell receptor beta chains below, sequenced in a study of T cells in localized non-small cell lung cancer. The data were produced by immunoSEQ multiplex PCR, yet TCRdb's version contains in-frame clones alone and is incomplete. The sample contains 2,000 to 3,000 clones, approximately 24% of which appear only once. The sequencing here drew on lung tumor tissue, taken before any cancer treatment. The receptors here all came from a woman aged 35 to 70 with stage II squamous cell lung carcinoma.

This chain links TRBV9 with TRBJ2-5, with D possibly TRBD2 on 6 matching bases. Germline V lookup: CDR1 SGDLS, CDR2 YYNGEE. V lost 0 bases, J lost 5 bases, and 11 bases lay in between. This CDR3 region has 14 residues. CDR3: CASSVGPGAETQYF. CDR3 nucleotides: TGTGCCAGCAGCGTAGGCCCGGGAGCGGAGACCCAGTACTTC.

By frequency in the sample, this clone is medium-sized. One end of the junction does not line up with germline, which may come from a read error. This rearrangement joins TRBV6-8 to TRBJ2-2; D gene uncertain. CDR1 MNHGY and CDR2 SAAAGT come from the germline V gene. The CDR3 runs 13 residues. CDR3 coding DNA: TGTGCCATCAGTAAAGCGAACACCGGGGAGCTGTTTTTT. Translation gives CAISKANTGELFF.

In its sample, this clone is medium-sized (0.01 to 0.1%). The rearrangement joins TRBV11-3 to TRBJ2-7; 9 nucleotides match TRBD1. CDR1 and CDR2 from the germline V gene are SGHNT and YENEEA. The CDR3 extends over 14 amino acids. V gave up 4 bases and J gave up 2 bases; unmatched junction bases: 3. The CDR3 sequence: CASSYTGGTYEQYF. The CDR3 nucleotides read TGTGCCAGCAGCTATACAGGGGGCACCTACGAGCAGTACTTC.

The V call is TRBV28, the J call TRBJ1-4; possibly TRBD1 for D (5 bases). The CDR3 contains 16 residues. V was pared by 6 bases and J by 3 bases, with 17 bases between. Per the germline V gene, CDR1 is MDHEN and CDR2 is SYDVKM. Here the CDR3 reads CASSFFTKGSNEKLFF. The CDR3 DNA reads TGTGCCAGCAGCTTCTTTACTAAGGGGTCTAATGAAAAACTGTTTTTT.

This clone was observed a few times. This chain uses TRBV28 with TRBJ1-3; D gene unclear. Per germline, CDR1 MDHEN and CDR2 SYDVKM. The CDR3 runs to 13 residues. V lost 2 bases, J lost 0 bases, and 2 bases lay in between. The CDR3 coding sequence is TGTGCCAGCAGTTTACACTCTGGAAACACCATATATTTT. This gives the protein CASSLHSGNTIYF.

There are a few counts of this clone. The V and J genes are TRBV19 and TRBJ1-4; D is perhaps TRBD1 (6 bases). The germline gives CDR1 LNHDA, CDR2 SQIVND (reference sequence). V was clipped by 6 bases and J by 5 bases, with 16 bases between them. The CDR3 runs to 15 residues. The DNA for the CDR3 is TGTGCCAGTAGGCCGACGGGGGCTGAGAATGAAAAACTGTTTTTT. Protein product: CASRPTGAENEKLFF. Full variable domain (missing parts from reference TRBV19 and TRBJ1-4): DGGITQSPKYLFRKEGQNVTLSCEQNLNHDAMYWYRQDPGQGLRLIYYSQIVNDFQKGDIAEGYSVSREKKESFPLTVTSAQKNPTAFYLCASRPTGAENEKLFFGSGTQLSVL.

This clone was observed a handful of times. The J gene is TRBJ2-2, the V gene TRBV19; tentatively, D is TRBD1 (6 bases). In germline, CDR1 is LNHDA, CDR2 SQIVND (reference sequence). Between the trimmed V and J ends, which lost 1 base and 9 bases, there was a span of 9 bases. This CDR3 comprises 13 residues. DNA of the CDR3: TGTGCCAGTAGTATAGGGGGGCTGAGGGAGCTGTTTTTT. It is translated as CASSIGGLRELFF.

The V gene is TRBV30, the J gene TRBJ2-5; no clear D. This CDR3 has 13 amino acids. The V end lost 0 bases, the J end lost 7 bases, and 12 bases lay between the germline ends. Germline lookup yields CDR1 GTSNPN and CDR2 SVGIG (reference sequence). CDR3 bases: TGTGCCTGGAGTGTACGGGTGGAAGGGACCCAGTACTTC. Translation: CAWSVRVEGTQYF.

The rearrangement links TRBV12-5 to TRBJ2-7; TRBD1 might be the D (6 bases). The CDR3 is made up of 13 amino acids. Germline CDR1 reads LGHNT; CDR2 reads FRNRAP. The chain's CDR3 is CASTSDSSYEQYF. CDR3 DNA: TGTGCCAGCACCTCGGACAGTTCCTACGAGCAGTACTTC.

This chain connects TRBV30 to TRBJ2-3; no firm D call. Trimming removed 2 bases at V and 2 bases at J, with 5 bases between. Germline V gene data show CDR1 as GTSNPN and CDR2 as SVGIG (reference sequence). This CDR3 contains 12 residues. The DNA of the CDR3 is TGTGCCTGGAGTTGGGACACAGATACGCAGTATTTT. It codes for CAWSWDTDTQYF.

The gene calls are TRBV14 and TRBJ2-1, with TRBD2 matching over 10 bases. The J segment lost 7 bases and the V segment lost 1 base, leaving 4 bases of the junction unmatched. The CDR3 is 15 amino acids. CDR1 SGHDN and CDR2 FVKESK come from the germline V gene. The CDR3 nucleotides are TGTGCCAGCAGCCAAGTTCCAGCGGGAGGGAATGAGCAGTTCTTC. Encoded protein: CASSQVPAGGNEQFF.

Written as DNA, the CDR3 is TGCGCCAGCAGCCGACTAGCGGGAGAGGATGAGCAGTTCTTC. Translating it yields CASSRLAGEDEQFF. The chain has TRBV10-2 and TRBJ2-1, with 12 bases fitting TRBD2. The germline gives CDR1 WSHSY, CDR2 SAAADI. J lost 8 bases, V lost 6 bases, and 5 bases had no gene match. The CDR3 totals 14 residues.

The genes are TRBV18 and TRBJ2-5, with D uncertain. This CDR3 contains 15 residues. Germline V gives CDR1 KGHSH, CDR2 LQKENI. V lost 2 bases to trimming and J lost 1 base, with 11 bases between them. This CDR3 is CASSPRGYSQETQYF. CDR3 bases: TGTGCCAGCTCACCAAGAGGATACAGCCAAGAGACCCAGTACTTC.

This clone has only a few counts. The rearrangement uses TRBV9 and TRBJ1-4; D is unresolved. This CDR3 has 17 residues. The V end was cut by 5 bases, the J end by 2 bases, with 19 bases between. Germline assignment: CDR1 SGDLS and CDR2 YYNGEE. The CDR3 loop reads CASRGNLAMSTNEKLFF. For the CDR3, the DNA is TGTGCCAGCAGGGGCAATTTGGCTATGTCGACTAATGAAAAACTGTTTTTT. Looking up the rest from reference TRBV9 and TRBJ1-4 gives the full variable domain: DSGVTQTPKHLITATGQRVTLRCSPRSGDLSVYWYQQSLDQGLQFLIQYYNGEERAKGNILERFSAQQFPDLHSELNLSSLELGDSALYFCASRGNLAMSTNEKLFFGSGTQLSVL.

This clone was seen only a few times. The chain recombines TRBV30 with TRBJ2-5, with D uncertain. CDR3 length: 14 residues. Germline V gene lookup returns CDR1 GTSNPN and CDR2 SVGIG (reference sequence). The V end lost 0 bases, the J end lost 1 base, and 9 bases lay between the germline ends. The CDR3 protein is CAWSVRAAQETQYF. The CDR3 DNA is TGTGCCTGGAGTGTACGGGCAGCCCAAGAGACCCAGTACTTC. Variable domain in full (rest from reference TRBV30 and TRBJ2-5): SQTIHQWPATLVQPVGSPLSLECTVEGTSNPNLYWYRQAAGRGLQLLFYSVGIGQISSEVPQNLSASRPQDRQFILSSKKLLLSDSGFYLCAWSVRAAQETQYFGPGTRLLVL.

The V and J genes are TRBV29-1 and TRBJ2-1, with TRBD2 identical over 8 bases. CDR3 length: 12 residues. CDR1 and CDR2 (germline): SQVTM, ANQGSEA. The junction had 7 bases not matched to a gene; V was cut back by 5 bases and J by 10 bases. CDR3 coding DNA: TGCAGCGTTACCAATCTAGCGGGCGAGCAGTTCTTC. Its protein product is CSVTNLAGEQFF.

This clone qualifies as large. The rearrangement joins TRBV28 to TRBJ1-5; D not certain. The germline V gene encodes CDR1 MDHEN and CDR2 SYDVKM. This CDR3 region has 13 residues. Trimming stripped 3 bases from V and 4 bases from J, with 7 bases between. The CDR3: CASSFGLNQPQHF. CDR3 bases: TGTGCCAGCAGTTTTGGCTTAAATCAGCCCCAGCATTTT.